Listed here are 14 T cell receptor beta chains from one sample, sequenced in a study of CD8 T cells in ankylosing spondylitis. TCRdb re-called the 5' RACE reads with MiXCR, one entry per CDR3 protein. The sample carries around 160,000 distinct CDR3 sequences, more than 9% recorded once. The sequenced material came from blood, either unsorted or a sorted T cell fraction (not recorded which). The receptors originated from a male donor with ankylosing spondylitis or in good health (not recorded which).

This clonotype was recorded a few times. The chain combines TRBV5-5 with TRBJ1-1, with 8 bases identical to TRBD1. In germline, CDR1 is SGHKS, CDR2 YYEKEE (reference sequence). Trimming removed 0 bases from V and 5 bases from J; junction bases left unmatched: 12. This CDR3 is 17 amino acids long. CDR3 nucleotides: TGTGCCAGCAGCTTGGCCTACAACCAGGGGGCGCAGACTGAAGCTTTCTTT. It yields the protein CASSLAYNQGAQTEAFF.

The chain uses TRBV27 and TRBJ2-1; D is unclear. V was trimmed by 7 bases and J by 4 bases, leaving 23 bases between them. The CDR3 length is 17 residues. From germline, CDR1 is MNHEY and CDR2 SMNVEV (reference sequence). The CDR3 DNA sequence: TGTGCCAGCACCCCCTCCAGATCCGCTACTTCTTACAATGAGCAGTTCTTC. Protein product: CASTPSRSATSYNEQFF.

This clonotype has at least ten counts. This chain links TRBV6-2 or TRBV6-3 with TRBJ2-1, with 12 positions matching TRBD2. V shed 2 bases and J 6 bases; nucleotides not matched to a gene: 2. The germline CDR1 and CDR2 sequences are MNHEY and SVGEGT. The CDR3 totals 15 residues. The CDR3 DNA follows: TGTGCCAGCAGTTACCGGGGACTAGCGGGCAATGAGCAGTTCTTC. It specifies CASSYRGLAGNEQFF.

This clonotype was observed many times. The chain is built from TRBV10-3 and TRBJ1-1; a possible D gene is TRBD1 (5 bases). Germline V gives CDR1 ENHRY, CDR2 SYGVKD. Trimming left V 6 bases short and J 2 bases short, with 10 bases between. This CDR3 is built from 13 residues. The CDR3 DNA is TGTGCCATCAGGAAGGACATTAACACTGAAGCTTTCTTT. Residues: CAIRKDINTEAFF.

V usage is TRBV9 and J usage is TRBJ2-2; 9 nucleotides agree with TRBD1. The ends lost 2 bases at V and 6 bases at J; junction bases unmatched: 5. The CDR3 is made up of 15 amino acids. CDR1 is SGDLS and CDR2 is YYNGEE in the germline V gene. CDR3 loop: CASSVRQGGSGELFF. The CDR3 nucleotides are TGTGCCAGCAGCGTGCGACAGGGGGGTTCCGGGGAGCTGTTTTTT.

This chain connects TRBV12-3 or TRBV12-4 to TRBJ2-5; 8 bases agree with TRBD1. Germline trimming cut 6 bases from V and 4 bases from J; bases unmatched to any gene: 4. The CDR3 spans 13 residues. CDR3 in DNA: TGTGCCAGCAGCTCAGGGGGCGCAGAGACCCAGTACTTC. Protein product: CASSSGGAETQYF.

Note on this clonotype: This may come from a read error, since a much larger clone is one base off. The chain links TRBV6-1 to TRBJ1-4, with 10 bases fitting TRBD1. This CDR3 is 15 amino acids long. Germline V gene lookup returns CDR1 MNHNS and CDR2 SASEGT. CDR3 amino acids: CVSGTGVGIDEKLFF. The CDR3 region has the DNA TGTGTCAGCGGGACAGGGGTTGGTATTGATGAAAAACTGTTTTTT.

This clonotype occurred many times. The V gene is TRBV28, the J gene TRBJ2-1, with D perhaps being TRBD1 or TRBD2 (5 bases each). Trimming took off 3 bases at V and 8 bases at J, with 17 bases between the two ends. Germline loops: CDR1 MDHEN, CDR2 SYDVKM. The CDR3 has 15 amino acids. As DNA, the CDR3 is TGTGCCAGCAGTTTGCCCGGGACCCAGAGCTATGAGCAGTTCTTC. Amino acids: CASSLPGTQSYEQFF. Drawing the rest from reference TRBV28 and TRBJ2-1, the complete variable domain is DVKVTQSSRYLVKRTGEKVFLECVQDMDHENMFWYRQDPGLGLRLIYFSYDVKMKEKGDIPEGYSVSREKKERFSLILESASTNQTSMYLCASSLPGTQSYEQFFGPGTRLTVL.

This clonotype has a count of ten or more. The rearrangement links TRBV5-1 to TRBJ2-1; tentatively, D is TRBD1 or TRBD2 (6 bases each). The germline V and J ends were trimmed by 1 base and 7 bases, with 15 bases remaining between them. The CDR3 totals 15 residues. Germline values: CDR1 SGHRS, CDR2 YFSETQ. The CDR3 bases are TGCGCCAGCAGCTTGCTAGAGGGGGGATTTAATGAGCAGTTCTTC. Translation gives CASSLLEGGFNEQFF. Together with reference TRBV5-1 and TRBJ2-1, the CDR3 gives the full variable domain: KAGVTQTPRYLIKTRGQQVTLSCSPISGHRSVSWYQQTPGQGLQFLFEYFSETQRNKGNFPGRFSGRQFSNSRSEMNVSTLELGDSALYLCASSLLEGGFNEQFFGPGTRLTVL.

This clonotype has ten or more counts. This rearrangement joins TRBV20-1 to TRBJ2-1, with a weak D call TRBD2 (5 bases). V gave up 6 bases and J gave up 5 bases, with 20 bases separating them. Germline V gives CDR1 DFQATT, CDR2 SNEGSKA (reference sequence). The CDR3 has 15 residues. CDR3 sequence: CSASYSVLRNNEQFF. The CDR3 region has the DNA TGCAGTGCATCATATAGCGTTCTCAGGAACAATGAGCAGTTCTTC.

Turning to this clonotype: At one boundary the junction diverges from the germline segment, which might be a read error. This chain connects TRBV20-1 to TRBJ2-3, with 8 bases lining up with TRBD2. The length of the CDR3 is 15 residues. CDR1 DFQATT and CDR2 SNEGSKA come from the germline V gene (reference sequence). The CDR3 DNA sequence: TGCAGTGCTAATAATCGATGGACTAGCACAGATACGCAGTACTTT. It translates to CSANNRWTSTDTQYF.

This clonotype was picked up many times. J is TRBJ2-3 and V is TRBV2, with TRBD1 matching over 8 bases. The germline V gene has CDR1 SNHLY and CDR2 FYNNEI. Losses at the gene ends were 3 bases for V and 3 bases for J; bases not matched to a gene: 2. The CDR3 is 14 residues long. The CDR3, as DNA: TGTGCCAGCAGTGACAGGGGGCTAACAGATACGCAGTATTTT. Translation gives CASSDRGLTDTQYF.

This clonotype was seen at least ten times. In nucleotides, the CDR3 is TGTGCCAGTAGTATCATAGCCTCATGGACAGATACGCAGTATTTT. Translation gives CASSIIASWTDTQYF. This chain links TRBV19 with TRBJ2-3; D remains unclear. The germline V gene has CDR1 LNHDA and CDR2 SQIVND (reference sequence). Deletions cut 3 bases from V and 3 bases from J, with 13 bases between. The CDR3 runs to 15 residues.

The table lists this clonotype with many counts. The rearrangement joins TRBV7-2 to TRBJ1-1; 11 nucleotides line up with TRBD1. Losses at the gene ends were 5 bases for V and 1 base for J; bases not matched to a gene: 6. CDR1 SGHTA and CDR2 FQGNSA come from the germline V gene. The CDR3 covers 16 residues. This chain's CDR3 is CASSRRTGGWNTEAFF. The CDR3 region has the DNA TGTGCCAGCAGCCGTCGGACAGGGGGCTGGAACACTGAAGCTTTCTTT.